The 5 T cell receptor beta chains reported below all come from one sample, sequenced in a study of OX40 agonist ivuxolimab in advanced cancers. Sequencing used immunoSEQ multiplex PCR; TCRdb keeps in-frame clones, though not all of them. The sample includes more than 70,000 clones, 92% seen only once; the top ten take 2.5% to 3.5%. The material sequenced was CD4+ or CD8+ T cells sorted from blood, taken in a trial of the OX40 agonist ivuxolimab. The receptors shown here come from an adult with an advanced solid tumor such as melanoma, head and neck, liver or kidney cancer.

The chain employs TRBV19 and TRBJ1-6; tentatively, D is TRBD1 (5 bases). Trimming stripped 5 bases from V and 7 bases from J, with 15 bases between. The CDR3 sequence is 15 residues long. Germline-derived CDR1 and CDR2 are LNHDA and SQIVND (reference sequence). CDR3 sequence: CASSGSSGLNSPLHF. The CDR3 DNA sequence: TGTGCCAGTAGTGGATCATCGGGGCTCAATTCACCCCTCCACTTT.

This chain's CDR3 is CASSQGDVRRDYGYTF. CDR3 DNA sequence: TGCGCCAGCAGCCAGGGGGACGTCCGGAGGGACTATGGCTACACCTTC. The chain links TRBV4-1 to TRBJ1-2; the D gene is possibly TRBD1 (5 bases). Germline CDR1 reads MGHRA; CDR2 reads YSYEKL. The CDR3 loop spans 16 amino acids. Trimming stripped 3 bases from V and 3 bases from J, with 17 bases between.

This chain links TRBV27 with TRBJ1-2; the match to TRBD1 covers 8 bases. The germline CDR1 and CDR2 sequences are MNHEY and SMNVEV (reference sequence). J was trimmed by 3 bases and V by 5 bases; bases with no gene match: 14. The CDR3 runs to 17 residues. The CDR3 sequence is CASSPLGGGRGHYGYTF. Here the CDR3 DNA reads TGTGCCAGCAGTCCCCTAGGAGGTGGCAGGGGGCACTATGGCTACACCTTC.

The V call is TRBV7-6, the J call TRBJ2-2; D call uncertain. Germline lookup yields CDR1 SGHVS and CDR2 FNYEAQ. This CDR3 has 14 amino acids. Between the trimmed V and J ends, which lost 1 base and 2 bases, there was a span of 5 bases. The CDR3 coding sequence is TGTGCCAGCAGCTTAGGTTTAAACACCGGGGAGCTGTTTTTT. Its protein product is CASSLGLNTGELFF.

This clone was recorded once. This chain uses TRBV4-1 with TRBJ1-6, with 8 bases fitting TRBD1. The V gene end was trimmed by 0 bases and the J gene end by 7 bases; junction bases not matched to a gene: 17. Germline CDR1 MGHRA, CDR2 YSYEKL. CDR3 size: 20 residues. The CDR3 is CASSQEPSPRRQGRNSPLHF. The CDR3 bases are TGCGCCAGCAGCCAAGAGCCCTCCCCACGACGACAGGGGCGAAATTCACCCCTCCACTTT.